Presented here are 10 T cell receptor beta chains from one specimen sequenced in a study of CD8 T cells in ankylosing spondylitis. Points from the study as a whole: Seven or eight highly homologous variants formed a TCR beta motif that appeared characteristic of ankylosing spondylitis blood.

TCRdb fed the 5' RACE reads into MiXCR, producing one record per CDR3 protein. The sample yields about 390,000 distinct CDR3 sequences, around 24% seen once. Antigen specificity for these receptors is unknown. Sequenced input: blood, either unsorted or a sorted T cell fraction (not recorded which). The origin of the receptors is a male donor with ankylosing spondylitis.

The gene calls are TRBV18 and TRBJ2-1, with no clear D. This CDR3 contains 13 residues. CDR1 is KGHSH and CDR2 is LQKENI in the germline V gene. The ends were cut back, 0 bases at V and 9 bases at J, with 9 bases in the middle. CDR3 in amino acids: CASSPPPGGEQFF. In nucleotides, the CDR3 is TGTGCCAGCTCACCACCCCCAGGCGGTGAGCAGTTCTTC.

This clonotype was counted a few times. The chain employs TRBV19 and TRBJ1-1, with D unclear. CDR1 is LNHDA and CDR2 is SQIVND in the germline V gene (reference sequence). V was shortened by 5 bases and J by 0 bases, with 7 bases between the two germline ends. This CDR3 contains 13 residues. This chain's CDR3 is CASSALVNTEAFF. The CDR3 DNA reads TGTGCCAGTAGTGCATTGGTGAACACTGAAGCTTTCTTT.

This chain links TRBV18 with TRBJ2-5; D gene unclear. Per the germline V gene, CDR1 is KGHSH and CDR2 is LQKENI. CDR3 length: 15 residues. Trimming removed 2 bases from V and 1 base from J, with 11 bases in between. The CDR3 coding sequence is TGTGCCAGCTCACCAGGGCAGATACCCCAAGAGACCCAGTACTTC. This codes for CASSPGQIPQETQYF.

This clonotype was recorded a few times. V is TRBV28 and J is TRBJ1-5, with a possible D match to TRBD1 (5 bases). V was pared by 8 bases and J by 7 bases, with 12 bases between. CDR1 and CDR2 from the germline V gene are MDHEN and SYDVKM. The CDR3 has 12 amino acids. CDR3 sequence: CASGVGDQPQHF. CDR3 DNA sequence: TGTGCCAGCGGGGTGGGGGACCAGCCCCAGCATTTT.

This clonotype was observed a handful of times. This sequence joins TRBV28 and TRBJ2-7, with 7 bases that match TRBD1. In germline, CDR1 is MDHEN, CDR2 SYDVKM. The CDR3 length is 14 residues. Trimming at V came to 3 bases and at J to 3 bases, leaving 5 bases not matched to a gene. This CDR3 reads CASSFPGQNYEQYF. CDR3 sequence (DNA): TGTGCCAGCAGTTTTCCGGGACAGAACTACGAGCAGTACTTC.

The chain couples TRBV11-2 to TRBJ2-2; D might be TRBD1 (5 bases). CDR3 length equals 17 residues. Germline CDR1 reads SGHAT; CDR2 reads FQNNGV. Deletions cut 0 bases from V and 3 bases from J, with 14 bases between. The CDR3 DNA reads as TGTGCCAGCAGCTTAGAAGTTGGGGCTGGGGACACCGGGGAGCTGTTTTTT. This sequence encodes CASSLEVGAGDTGELFF.

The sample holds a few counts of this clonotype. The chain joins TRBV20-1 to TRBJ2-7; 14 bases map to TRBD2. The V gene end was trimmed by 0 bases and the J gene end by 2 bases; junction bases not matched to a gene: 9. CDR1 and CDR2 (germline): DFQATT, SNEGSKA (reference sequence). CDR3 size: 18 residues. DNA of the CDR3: TGCAGTGCTAGAGATGGGGGACTAGCGGGAGAGAGGCCCTACGAGCAGTACTTC. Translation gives CSARDGGLAGERPYEQYF.

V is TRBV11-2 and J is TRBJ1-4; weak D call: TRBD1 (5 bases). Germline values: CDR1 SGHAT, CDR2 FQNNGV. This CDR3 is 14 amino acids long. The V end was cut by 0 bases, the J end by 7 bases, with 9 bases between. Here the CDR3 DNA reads TGTGCCAGCAGCTTAGATCTTGGGGGTGAAAAACTGTTTTTT. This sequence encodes CASSLDLGGEKLFF.

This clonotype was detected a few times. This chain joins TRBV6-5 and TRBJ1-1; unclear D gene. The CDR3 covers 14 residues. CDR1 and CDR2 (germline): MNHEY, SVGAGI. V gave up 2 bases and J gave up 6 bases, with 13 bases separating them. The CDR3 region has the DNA TGTGCCAGCAGTTACAACGGGAACTGGGCTGAAGCTTTCTTT. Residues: CASSYNGNWAEAFF.

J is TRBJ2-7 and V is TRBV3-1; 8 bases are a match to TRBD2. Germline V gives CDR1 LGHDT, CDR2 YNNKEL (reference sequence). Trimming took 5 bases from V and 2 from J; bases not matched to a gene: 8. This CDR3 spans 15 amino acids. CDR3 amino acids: CASSSGERGTYEQYF. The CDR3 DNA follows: TGTGCCAGCAGCTCCGGGGAGCGGGGGACCTACGAGCAGTACTTC.